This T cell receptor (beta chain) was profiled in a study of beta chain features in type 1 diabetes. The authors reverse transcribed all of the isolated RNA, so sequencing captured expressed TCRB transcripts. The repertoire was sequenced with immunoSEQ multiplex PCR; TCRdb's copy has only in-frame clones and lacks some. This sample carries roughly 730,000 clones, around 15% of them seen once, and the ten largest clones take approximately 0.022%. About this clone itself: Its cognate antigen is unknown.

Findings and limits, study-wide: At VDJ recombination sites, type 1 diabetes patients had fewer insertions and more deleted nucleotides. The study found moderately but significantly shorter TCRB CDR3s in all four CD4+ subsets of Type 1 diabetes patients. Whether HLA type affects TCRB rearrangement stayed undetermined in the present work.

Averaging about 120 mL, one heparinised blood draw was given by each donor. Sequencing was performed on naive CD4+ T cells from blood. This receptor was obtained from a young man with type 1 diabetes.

This CDR3 reads CASVSDYGYTF. The CDR3 nucleotides read TGTGCCAGCGTTTCGGACTATGGCTACACCTTC. This chain connects TRBV28 to TRBJ1-2; D is undetermined. V lost 8 bases to trimming and J lost 3 bases, with 7 bases between them. Germline V CDR1 and CDR2: MDHEN, SYDVKM. This CDR3 is built from 11 residues.